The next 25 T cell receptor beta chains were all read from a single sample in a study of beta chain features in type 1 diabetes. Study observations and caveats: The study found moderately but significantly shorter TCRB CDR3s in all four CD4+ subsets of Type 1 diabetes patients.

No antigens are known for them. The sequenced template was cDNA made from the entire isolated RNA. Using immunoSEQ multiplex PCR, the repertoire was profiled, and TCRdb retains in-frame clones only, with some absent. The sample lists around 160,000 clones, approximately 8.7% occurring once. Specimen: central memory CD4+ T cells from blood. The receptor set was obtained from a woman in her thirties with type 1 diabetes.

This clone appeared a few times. CDR3: CASKFDSNTGELFF. CDR3 sequence (DNA): TGCGCCAGCAAGTTCGACAGTAACACCGGGGAGCTGTTTTTT. The chain links TRBV5-1 to TRBJ2-2; tentatively, D is TRBD1 (5 bases). Trimming took 6 bases from V and 2 from J, leaving 11 bases between them. This CDR3 has 14 residues. CDR1 is SGHRS and CDR2 is YFSETQ in the germline V gene.

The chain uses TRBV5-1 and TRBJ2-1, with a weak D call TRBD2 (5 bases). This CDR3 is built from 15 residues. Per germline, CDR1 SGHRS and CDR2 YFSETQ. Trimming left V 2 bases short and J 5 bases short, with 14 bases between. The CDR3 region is CASSFGVTAHNEQFF. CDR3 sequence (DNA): TGCGCCAGCAGCTTCGGGGTGACGGCGCACAATGAGCAGTTCTTC.

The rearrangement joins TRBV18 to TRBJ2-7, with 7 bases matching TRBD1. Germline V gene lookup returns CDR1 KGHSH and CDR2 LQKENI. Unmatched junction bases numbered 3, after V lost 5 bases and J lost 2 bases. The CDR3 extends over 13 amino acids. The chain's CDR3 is CASSTDRAYEQYF. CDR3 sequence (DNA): TGTGCCAGCTCAACTGACAGGGCCTACGAGCAGTACTTC.

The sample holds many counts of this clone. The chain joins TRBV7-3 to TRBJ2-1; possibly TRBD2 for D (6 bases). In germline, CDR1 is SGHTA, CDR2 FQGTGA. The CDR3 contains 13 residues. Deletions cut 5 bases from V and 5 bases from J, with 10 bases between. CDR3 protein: CASSEGRNNEQFF. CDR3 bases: TGTGCCAGCAGCGAAGGGAGGAACAATGAGCAGTTCTTC.

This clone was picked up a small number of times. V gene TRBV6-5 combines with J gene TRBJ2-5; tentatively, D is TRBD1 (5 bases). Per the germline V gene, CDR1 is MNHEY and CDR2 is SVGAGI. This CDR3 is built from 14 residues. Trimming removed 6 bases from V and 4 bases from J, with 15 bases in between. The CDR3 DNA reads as TGTGCCAGCAGGGATCAGGGCCTTCGAGAGACCCAGTACTTC. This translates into CASRDQGLRETQYF.

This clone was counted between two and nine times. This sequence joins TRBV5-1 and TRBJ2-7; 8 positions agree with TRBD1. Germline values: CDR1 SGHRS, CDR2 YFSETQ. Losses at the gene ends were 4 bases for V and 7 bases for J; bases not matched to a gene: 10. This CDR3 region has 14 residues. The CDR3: CASSVTGERGEQYF. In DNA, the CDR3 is TGCGCCAGCAGCGTGACAGGGGAGAGAGGGGAGCAGTACTTC.

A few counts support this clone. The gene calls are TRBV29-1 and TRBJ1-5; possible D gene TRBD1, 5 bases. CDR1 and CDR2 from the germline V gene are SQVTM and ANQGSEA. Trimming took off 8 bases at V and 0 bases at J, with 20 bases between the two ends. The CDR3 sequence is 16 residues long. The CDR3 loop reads CSTTRERAYSNQPQHF. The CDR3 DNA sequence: TGCAGCACCACCAGGGAAAGGGCTTATAGCAATCAGCCCCAGCATTTT.

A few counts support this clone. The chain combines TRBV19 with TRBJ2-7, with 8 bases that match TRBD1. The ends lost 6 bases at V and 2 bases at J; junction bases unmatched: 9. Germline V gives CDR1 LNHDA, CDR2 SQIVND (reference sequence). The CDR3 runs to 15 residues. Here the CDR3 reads CASRTTGTGTYEQYF. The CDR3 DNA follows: TGTGCCAGTAGGACAACCGGGACAGGAACCTACGAGCAGTACTTC.

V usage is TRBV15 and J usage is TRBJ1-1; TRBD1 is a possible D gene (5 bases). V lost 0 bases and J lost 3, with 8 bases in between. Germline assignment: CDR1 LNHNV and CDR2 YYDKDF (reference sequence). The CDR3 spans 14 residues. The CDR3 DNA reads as TGTGCCACCAGCAGAGATTGGGGCGACACTGAAGCTTTCTTT. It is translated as CATSRDWGDTEAFF.

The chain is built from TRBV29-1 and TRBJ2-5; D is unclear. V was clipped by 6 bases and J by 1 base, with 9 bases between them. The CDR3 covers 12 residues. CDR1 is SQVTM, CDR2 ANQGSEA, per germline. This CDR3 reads CSVSLSQETQYF. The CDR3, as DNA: TGCAGCGTATCTCTCAGCCAAGAGACCCAGTACTTC. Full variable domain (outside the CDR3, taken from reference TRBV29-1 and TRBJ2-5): SAVISQKPSRDICQRGTSLTIQCQVDSQVTMMFWYRQQPGQSLTLIATANQGSEATYESGFVIDKFPISRPNLTFSTLTVSNMSPEDSSIYLCSVSLSQETQYFGPGTRLLVL.

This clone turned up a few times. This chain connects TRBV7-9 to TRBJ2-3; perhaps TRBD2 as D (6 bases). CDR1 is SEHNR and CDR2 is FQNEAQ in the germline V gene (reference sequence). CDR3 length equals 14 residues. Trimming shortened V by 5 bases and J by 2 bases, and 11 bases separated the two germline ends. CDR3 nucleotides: TGTGCCAGCAGCACCGGACTATCCACAGATACGCAGTATTTT. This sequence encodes CASSTGLSTDTQYF.

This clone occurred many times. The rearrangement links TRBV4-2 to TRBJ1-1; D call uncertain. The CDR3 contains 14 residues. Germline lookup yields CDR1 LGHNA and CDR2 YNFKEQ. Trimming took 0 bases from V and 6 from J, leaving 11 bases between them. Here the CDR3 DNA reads TGTGCCAGCAGCCAAGATTCTCTAGGCGCTGAAGCTTTCTTT. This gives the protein CASSQDSLGAEAFF.

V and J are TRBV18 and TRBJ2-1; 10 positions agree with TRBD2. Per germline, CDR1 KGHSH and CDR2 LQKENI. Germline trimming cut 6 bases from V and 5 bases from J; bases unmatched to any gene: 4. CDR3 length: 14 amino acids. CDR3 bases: TGTGCCAGCTCGAGCGGGAGGGCTCACAATGAGCAGTTCTTC. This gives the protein CASSSGRAHNEQFF.

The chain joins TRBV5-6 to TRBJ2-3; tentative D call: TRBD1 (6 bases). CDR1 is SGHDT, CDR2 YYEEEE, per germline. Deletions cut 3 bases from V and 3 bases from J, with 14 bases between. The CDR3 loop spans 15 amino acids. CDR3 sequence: CASSWRTAATDTQYF. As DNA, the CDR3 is TGTGCCAGCAGCTGGAGGACAGCTGCAACAGATACGCAGTATTTT.

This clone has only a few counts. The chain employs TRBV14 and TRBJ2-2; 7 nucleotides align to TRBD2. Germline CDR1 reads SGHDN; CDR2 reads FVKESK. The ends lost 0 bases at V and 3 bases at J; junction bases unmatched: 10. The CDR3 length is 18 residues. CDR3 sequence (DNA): TGTGCCAGCAGCCAAGATATTGGACTAGAGGCCGACACCGGGGAGCTGTTTTTT. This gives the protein CASSQDIGLEADTGELFF.

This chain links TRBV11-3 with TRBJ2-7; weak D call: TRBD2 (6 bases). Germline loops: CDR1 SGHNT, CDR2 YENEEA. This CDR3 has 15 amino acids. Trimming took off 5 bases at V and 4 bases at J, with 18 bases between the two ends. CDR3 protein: CASSVAGTGDYEQYF. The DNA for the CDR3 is TGTGCCAGCAGCGTTGCGGGGACGGGAGATTACGAGCAGTACTTC. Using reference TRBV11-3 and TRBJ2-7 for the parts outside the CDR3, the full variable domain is EAGVVQSPRYKIIEKKQPVAFWCNPISGHNTLYWYLQNLGQGPELLIRYENEEAVDDSQLPKDRFSAERLKGVDSTLKIQPAELGDSAVYLCASSVAGTGDYEQYFGPGTRLTVT.

The CDR3 DNA reads as TGTGCCAGCAGCTTAGCGGTCGGTACCGGGGAGCTGTTTTTT. It specifies CASSLAVGTGELFF. J is TRBJ2-2 and V is TRBV7-2, with D unresolved. The germline V gene encodes CDR1 SGHTA and CDR2 FQGNSA. With 0 bases removed from V and 5 bases from J, the gap between germline ends came to 7 bases. This CDR3 region has 14 residues.

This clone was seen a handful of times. For the CDR3, the DNA is TGTGCCAGCAGCCTGGGACAGGGCTCCTACAATGAGCAGTTCTTC. Encoded protein: CASSLGQGSYNEQFF. The V call is TRBV5-6, the J call TRBJ2-1; TRBD1 aligns across 9 bases. V shed 4 bases, J shed 0 bases, and the junction held 2 bases outside the gene matches. Germline V gene sequence: CDR1 SGHDT, CDR2 YYEEEE. This CDR3 contains 15 residues.

CDR3 loop: CASSQDRGAMNTGELFF. In DNA, the CDR3 is TGTGCCAGCAGCCAAGACCGTGGGGCCATGAACACCGGGGAGCTGTTTTTT. J is TRBJ2-2 and V is TRBV14; maybe TRBD1 (5 bases). This CDR3 region has 17 residues. The germline gives CDR1 SGHDN, CDR2 FVKESK. V lost 0 bases and J lost 1, with 12 bases in between. The full variable domain, its missing parts supplied by reference TRBV14 and TRBJ2-2, is EAGVTQFPSHSVIEKGQTVTLRCDPISGHDNLYWYRRVMGKEIKFLLHFVKESKQDESGMPNNRFLAERTGGTYSTLKVQPAELEDSGVYFCASSQDRGAMNTGELFFGEGSRLTVL.

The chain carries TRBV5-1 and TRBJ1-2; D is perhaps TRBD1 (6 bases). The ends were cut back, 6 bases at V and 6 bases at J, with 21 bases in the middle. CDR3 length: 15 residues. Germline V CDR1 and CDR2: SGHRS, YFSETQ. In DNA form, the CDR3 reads TGCGCCAGCACACGTACCGGACAGCCTTTGGATGGCTACACCTTC. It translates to CASTRTGQPLDGYTF.

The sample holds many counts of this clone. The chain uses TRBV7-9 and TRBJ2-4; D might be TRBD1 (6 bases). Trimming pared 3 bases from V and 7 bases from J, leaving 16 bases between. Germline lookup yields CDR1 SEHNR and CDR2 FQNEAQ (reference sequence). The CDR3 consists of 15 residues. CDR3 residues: CASSFITDSKNIQYF. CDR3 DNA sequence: TGTGCCAGCAGCTTTATAACGGACAGCAAGAACATTCAGTACTTC.

The CDR3 nucleotides read TGTGCCAGCAGCCAAGGACATTTAAGCAAAAACATTCAGTACTTC. Translated: CASSQGHLSKNIQYF. This chain uses TRBV4-2 with TRBJ2-4; no clear D. Trimming left V 1 base short and J 3 bases short, with 10 bases between. Germline-derived CDR1 and CDR2 are LGHNA and YNFKEQ. This CDR3 region has 15 residues.

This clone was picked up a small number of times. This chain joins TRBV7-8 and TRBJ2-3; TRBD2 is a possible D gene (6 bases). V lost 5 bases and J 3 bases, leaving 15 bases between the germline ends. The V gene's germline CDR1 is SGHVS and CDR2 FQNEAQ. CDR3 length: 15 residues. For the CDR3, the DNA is TGTGCCAGCAGCCTTAGACTAGTCAATACAGATACGCAGTATTTT. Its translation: CASSLRLVNTDTQYF.

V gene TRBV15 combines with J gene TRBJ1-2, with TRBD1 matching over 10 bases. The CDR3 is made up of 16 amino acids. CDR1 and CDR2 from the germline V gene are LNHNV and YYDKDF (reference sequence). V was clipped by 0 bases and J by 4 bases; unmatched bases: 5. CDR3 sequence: CATSRDVGTGVYGYTF. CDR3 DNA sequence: TGTGCCACCAGCAGAGATGTAGGGACAGGGGTCTATGGCTACACCTTC.

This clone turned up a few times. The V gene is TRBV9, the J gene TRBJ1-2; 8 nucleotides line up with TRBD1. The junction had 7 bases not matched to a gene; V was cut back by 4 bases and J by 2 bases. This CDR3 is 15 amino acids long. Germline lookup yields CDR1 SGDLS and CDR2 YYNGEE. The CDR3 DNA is TGTGCCAGCAGCCCGCGGACAGGGTTAAACTATGGCTACACCTTC. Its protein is CASSPRTGLNYGYTF. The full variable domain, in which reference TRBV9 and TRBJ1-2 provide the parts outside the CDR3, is DSGVTQTPKHLITATGQRVTLRCSPRSGDLSVYWYQQSLDQGLQFLIQYYNGEERAKGNILERFSAQQFPDLHSELNLSSLELGDSALYFCASSPRTGLNYGYTFGSGTRLTVV.